This TCR beta chain emerged from a study of blood T cell repertoires in COVID-19. The CDR3 has 15 residues. Germline CDR1 is SGHAT and CDR2 is FQNNGV. V shed 1 base and J shed 0 bases, with 9 bases lying between them. This table comes from immunoSEQ multiplex PCR, and its TCRdb copy is limited to in-frame clones, with some not included. Here the sample spans about 240,000 clones, roughly 80% being singletons. The rearrangement uses TRBV11-2 and TRBJ2-5; unclear D gene. The sample consisted of peripheral blood. The TCR was taken from a woman older than 75 with COVID-19, enrolled during active disease. DNA of the CDR3: TGTGCCAGCAGCTTAGGGATAGCTTACCAAGAGACCCAGTACTTC. Protein sequence: CASSLGIAYQETQYF. The variable domain in full, with the rest retrieved from reference TRBV11-2 and TRBJ2-5, is EAGVAQSPRYKIIEKRQSVAFWCNPISGHATLYWYQQILGQGPKLLIQFQNNGVVDDSQLPKDRFSAERLKGVDSTLKIQPAKLEDSAVYLCASSLGIAYQETQYFGPGTRLLVL.